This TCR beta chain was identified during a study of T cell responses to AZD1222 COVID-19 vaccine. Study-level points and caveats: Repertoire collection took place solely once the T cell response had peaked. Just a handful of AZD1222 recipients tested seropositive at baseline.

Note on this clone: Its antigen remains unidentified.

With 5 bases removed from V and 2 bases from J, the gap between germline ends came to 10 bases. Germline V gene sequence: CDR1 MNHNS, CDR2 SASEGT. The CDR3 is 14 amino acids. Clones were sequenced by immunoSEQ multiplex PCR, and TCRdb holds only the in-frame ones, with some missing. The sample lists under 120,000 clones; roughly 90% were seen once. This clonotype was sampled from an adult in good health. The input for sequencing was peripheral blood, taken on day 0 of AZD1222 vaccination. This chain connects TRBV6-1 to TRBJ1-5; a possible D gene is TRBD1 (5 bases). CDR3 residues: CASSYGGGNQPQHF. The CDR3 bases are TGTGCCAGCAGTTATGGGGGGGGCAATCAGCCCCAGCATTTT.